Shown below are 19 T cell receptor beta chains from a single sample sequenced in a study of blood T cell repertoires in COVID-19. The table came from immunoSEQ multiplex PCR; TCRdb's copy has only in-frame clones and leaves some out. The repertoire has 300,000 to 400,000 clones, approximately 86% of them found once; the top ten carry around 7.4%. Specimen: peripheral blood. These receptors all stem from a woman aged 55-69 years with COVID-19, enrolled during active disease.

The chain recombines TRBV5-5 with TRBJ1-1; the D is unclear. V shed 4 bases and J shed 2 bases, with 15 bases lying between them. The CDR3 has 15 amino acids. The germline V gene encodes CDR1 SGHKS and CDR2 YYEKEE (reference sequence). The CDR3 region has the DNA TGTGCCAGCAGCCCCCTCCGGGGAACAAACACTGAAGCTTTCTTT. Its protein product is CASSPLRGTNTEAFF.

This chain joins TRBV19 and TRBJ1-1; tentatively, D is TRBD1 (5 bases). Trimming left V 5 bases short and J 5 bases short, with 12 bases between. The CDR3 length is 13 residues. CDR1 is LNHDA, CDR2 SQIVND, per germline (reference sequence). DNA of the CDR3: TGTGCCAGTAGTGCCCGGACACAGACTGAAGCTTTCTTT. It yields the protein CASSARTQTEAFF.

The CDR3 region has the DNA TGTGCCAGCTCACAGGGAGGGGGACACAATGAGCAGTTCTTC. Translating gives CASSQGGGHNEQFF. The chain joins TRBV18 to TRBJ2-1, with a possible D match to TRBD2 (7 bases). CDR1 and CDR2 from the germline V gene are KGHSH and LQKENI. Deletions cut 4 bases from V and 5 bases from J, with 12 bases between. The CDR3 spans 14 residues.

The chain uses TRBV6-5 and TRBJ2-5; tentatively, D is TRBD1 (5 bases). V was clipped by 4 bases and J by 0 bases, with 9 bases between them. The CDR3 has 14 residues. Looked up from germline, CDR1 is MNHEY and CDR2 is SVGAGI. CDR3 region: CASSSRDYQETQYF. Written as DNA, the CDR3 is TGTGCCAGCAGTTCCAGGGATTACCAAGAGACCCAGTACTTC.

The J gene is TRBJ1-6, the V gene TRBV2; the D is unclear. Germline CDR1 is SNHLY and CDR2 is FYNNEI. This CDR3 has 10 amino acids. V lost 6 bases and J 9 bases, leaving 3 bases between the germline ends. CDR3 DNA: TGTGCCAGCAGGAGTTCACCCCTCCACTTT. Amino acids: CASRSSPLHF.

This chain uses TRBV7-9 with TRBJ1-3; TRBD1 matches 9 bases. The CDR3 has 17 amino acids. The V segment lost 4 bases and the J segment 7 bases; nucleotides outside the gene matches: 14. The germline gives CDR1 SEHNR, CDR2 FQNEAQ (reference sequence). Here the CDR3 reads CASSSTVGQGFGNTIYF. The CDR3 DNA reads TGTGCCAGCAGCTCCACCGTCGGACAGGGGTTCGGGAACACCATATATTTT.

V gene TRBV19 combines with J gene TRBJ1-6; 9 bases are a match to TRBD1. Trimming took 5 bases from V and 7 from J; bases not matched to a gene: 9. Germline CDR1 reads LNHDA; CDR2 reads SQIVND (reference sequence). CDR3 size: 16 residues. As DNA, the CDR3 is TGTGCCAGTAGTCCAATACAGGGGGCGCTAAATTCACCCCTCCACTTT. Translation: CASSPIQGALNSPLHF.

The CDR3 here is CASGLWGDEQYF. In DNA form, the CDR3 reads TGTGCCAGCGGATTGTGGGGGGACGAGCAGTACTTC. The V and J genes are TRBV7-9 and TRBJ2-7; TRBD2 is a possible D gene (6 bases). CDR3 size: 12 residues. In germline, CDR1 is SEHNR, CDR2 FQNEAQ (reference sequence). The V gene lost 8 bases and the J gene lost 5 bases, with 13 bases spanning the gap.

The chain's CDR3 is CASSYRGTPYEQYF. CDR3 DNA sequence: TGTGCCAGCAGTTATCGGGGGACCCCCTACGAGCAGTACTTC. The chain couples TRBV6-5 to TRBJ2-7, with D tentatively TRBD2 (6 bases). V was trimmed by 3 bases and J by 2 bases, leaving 11 bases between them. The CDR3 sequence is 14 residues long. Looked up from germline, CDR1 is MNHEY and CDR2 is SVGAGI.

The chain recombines TRBV7-8 with TRBJ2-7; a possible D gene is TRBD2 (5 bases). The CDR3 sequence is 15 residues long. Germline CDR1 reads SGHVS; CDR2 reads FQNEAQ. The germline V and J ends were trimmed by 5 bases and 3 bases, with 17 bases remaining between them. The CDR3 DNA is TGTGCCAGCAGCCTACGGGAAGGCCCTTACTACGAGCAGTACTTC. Protein: CASSLREGPYYEQYF.

Details on this clone: Lacking the conserved final phenylalanine or tryptophan, this CDR3 likely reflects a read error. The DNA is omitted, as the CDR3 cannot be located on it reliably, and the CDR3 follows TCRdb's listing. The genes are TRBV1 and TRBJ2-7; the table gives TRBD2 as D, unverified against the DNA. TRBV1 is a listed pseudogene. Termini included, the CDR3 measures 13 amino acids. This CDR3 reads CTSSQDGLLARKL.

J is TRBJ1-2 and V is TRBV11-3; 8 bases line up with TRBD1. The CDR3 consists of 18 residues. The V gene end was trimmed by 3 bases and the J gene end by 5 bases; junction bases not matched to a gene: 17. Germline V lookup: CDR1 SGHNT, CDR2 YENEEA. CDR3 nucleotides: TGTGCCAGCAGCTTGGCCGTGCTATGGACAGGGCCTACTTATGGCTACACCTTC. It is translated as CASSLAVLWTGPTYGYTF.

The J gene is TRBJ2-5, the V gene TRBV23-1; 7 bases align to TRBD1. TRBV23-1 carries the ORF label, with uncertain function. This CDR3 is 13 amino acids long. The ends lost 4 bases at V and 5 bases at J; junction bases unmatched: 4. CDR3 in DNA: TGCGCCAGCAGTCGAGGGGGCGAGGAGACCCAGTACTTC. Its protein product is CASSRGGEETQYF.

The J gene is TRBJ2-2, the V gene TRBV25-1; D is perhaps TRBD2 (6 bases). Trimming pared 6 bases from V and 6 bases from J, leaving 14 bases between. Germline loops: CDR1 MGHDK, CDR2 SYGVNS. This CDR3 contains 14 residues. The CDR3 is CASSRERRAGELFF. CDR3 DNA: TGTGCCAGCAGCAGGGAACGGAGGGCCGGGGAGCTGTTTTTT.

The chain links TRBV9 to TRBJ1-2; the D is unclear. CDR1 and CDR2 (germline): SGDLS, YYNGEE. The V end was cut by 0 bases, the J end by 4 bases, with 19 bases between. The CDR3 loop spans 17 amino acids. The DNA of the CDR3 is TGTGCCAGCAGCGTAGACGCCGGACGGGCCCGGGGCTATGGCTACACCTTC. Its translation: CASSVDAGRARGYGYTF.

J is TRBJ2-3 and V is TRBV6-2 or TRBV6-3; TRBD1 might be the D (5 bases). Germline values: CDR1 MNHEY, CDR2 SVGEGT. V was clipped by 3 bases and J by 6 bases, with 13 bases between them. The CDR3 length is 14 residues. CDR3 DNA: TGTGCCAGCAGTTATACAGGAGACGGGGATACGCAGTATTTT. Amino acid sequence: CASSYTGDGDTQYF.

The genes are TRBV9 and TRBJ2-1, with a weak D call TRBD1 (6 bases). V lost 3 bases, J lost 0 bases, and 10 bases lay in between. The CDR3 spans 15 residues. The germline V gene encodes CDR1 SGDLS and CDR2 YYNGEE. The CDR3 DNA sequence: TGTGCCAGCAGCGCCGACAGGAGCTCCTACAATGAGCAGTTCTTC. It yields the protein CASSADRSSYNEQFF.

The J gene is TRBJ2-2, the V gene TRBV19; unclear D gene. CDR3 length: 13 residues. The ends were cut back, 5 bases at V and 3 bases at J, with 7 bases in the middle. Per the germline V gene, CDR1 is LNHDA and CDR2 is SQIVND (reference sequence). DNA for the CDR3: TGTGCCAGTAGTCAGAGGTACACCGGGGAGCTGTTTTTT. Residues: CASSQRYTGELFF.

V and J are TRBV6-2 or TRBV6-3 and TRBJ2-5, with 13 nucleotides matching TRBD2. Germline assignment: CDR1 MNHEY and CDR2 SVGEGT. This CDR3 is 19 amino acids long. The trim removed 0 bases at V and 0 bases at J, leaving 7 bases unmatched. The CDR3 spells CASSYSKTSGGTYQETQYF. For the CDR3, the DNA is TGTGCCAGCAGTTACTCGAAGACTAGCGGGGGGACCTACCAAGAGACCCAGTACTTC.